This T cell receptor (beta chain) was observed in a study of blood T cell repertoires in COVID-19 (dated by TCRdb to 2020 to 2021). A note on the overall study: Samples from collaborators originated in the United States, Italy and Spain and spanned both the acute and convalescent phases of COVID-19. Deeply sampled blood TCRbeta repertoires from subjects exposed to, actively infected with, or recovered from COVID-19 were included in the dataset. Where HLA class I and class II types were available, the types were taken from metadata supplied by the sample provider, not from assay-based typing. The prospective study material was composed of cDNA or gDNA derived from T cells, B-cell-depleted T cells, or PBMCs. A freely available public database, intended as a resource for researchers studying the immune response to SARS-CoV-2, is where the repertoires were released. The samples were drawn from the first 160 participants of the ongoing ImmuneRACE study and from some 1,300 subjects provided by 6 global collaborators. Nearly every sample came with metadata listing a de-identified subject ID, COVID-19 status, age in years and sex. Overall study outcomes, separate from this receptor: The quantity of clinical and demographic metadata differed by source and by participant and was supplied without curation.

Remarks on this clone: Which antigen it targets is not known. Nothing much larger sits one base from this clone, and base qualities are not available.

TCRbeta CDR3 regions were amplified from genomic DNA by means of the immunoSEQ Assay, a bias-controlled multiplex PCR. The paper's data handling went like this. Within the assay, amplification of reference gene primers was used to estimate how many nucleated cells each sample contained. To quantify the absolute abundance of each unique TCRbeta CDR3 rearrangement, sequence reads were collapsed and filtered. Productive Simpson clonality was computed per sample as the square root of Simpson's diversity index over productive rearrangements. The immuneACCESS repertoire file appears here via TCRdb, limited to in-frame rearrangements. These files lack a portion of the clones; in checked studies, under half of the deficit traces to unresolved V genes, and the cause of the others is not known. V and J calls plus clone size are reproduced from that table; the DNA served to infer D and trimming. For this sample the table gives approximately 300,000 clones, of which roughly 85% were detected only once. In total, the top ten clones hold around 1.8% of the sample.

Participants in the prospective study were enrolled through a virtual design, were aged about 18 to 100 years, and lived in roughly 24 United States geographic areas. To assign participants to cohorts, the prospective study relied on clinical history that participants themselves reported in a screening survey and a study questionnaire. Exposed participants had been in contact, within 2 weeks of entering the study, with a person who had a PCR-confirmed or clinician-diagnosed case of COVID-19. Mobile phlebotomists in the prospective study collected whole blood, serum and a nasopharyngeal or oropharyngeal swab from every participant. Prospective study participants could optionally give additional blood draws and questionnaires over an approximately 2-month period. Blood samples from the prospective study were shipped frozen or at room temperature prior to DNA extraction. CDR3 length: 14 amino acids, cysteine to phenylalanine. The CDR3 DNA has 42 bases and is translated from base 1. The junction carries 10 bases between V and J, which are trimmed by 4 bases and 1 base respectively. Looking up the germline V gene yields CDR1 SGHTA and CDR2 FQGNSA.

The rearranged segments are TRBV7-2 and TRBJ1-1; the D gene is not confidently resolved. The origin of this receptor is a woman younger than 45 who had been exposed to COVID-19. Input material: PBMCs or T cells enriched from blood (not recorded which). The CDR3 loop reads CASSSALRNTEAFF. The sequenced DNA is TGTGCCAGCAGCTCTGCGCTTCGGAACACTGAAGCTTTCTTT. Reference TRBV7-2 and TRBJ1-1 genes cover what lies past the CDR3, so the full variable domain is GAGVSQSPSNKVTEKGKDVELRCDPISGHTALYWYRQSLGQGLEFLIYFQGNSAPDKSGLPSDRFSAERTGGSVSTLTIQRTQQEDSAVYLCASSSALRNTEAFFGQGTRLTVV.